This is a list of T cell receptor beta chains from one sample in a study of cytomegalovirus exposure and HLA in healthy donors. The repertoire was sequenced with immunoSEQ multiplex PCR; TCRdb's copy has only in-frame clones and lacks some. The data show roughly 130,000 clones, with about 88% seen just once and 9% to 9.5% held by the top ten. Sequencing input: PBMCs. The receptors shown here come from a woman younger than 30 in good health and CMV-seropositive. Both conserved end residues are part of each CDR3. Fields, in order: D gene, V gene, J gene, clone size, CDR3 DNA, CDR3 protein. A D gene is named only where the DNA matches it firmly. Only part of the rows carry a size: once, few, many, or a class if the clone is expanded.

>.|TRBV5-4|TRBJ1-6|.
TGTGCCAGCAGCTTGGCGGCAGGGGACACACCCCTCCACTTT
CASSLAAGDTPLHF
>.|TRBV7-2|TRBJ1-1|.
TGTGCCAGCAGCTTAGAACAGGGTACTGAAGCTTTCTTT
CASSLEQGTEAFF
>TRBD1|TRBV7-9|TRBJ2-1|.
TGTGCCAGCAGCTTCCGGGACAGGCCCAACAATGAGCAGTTCTTC
CASSFRDRPNNEQFF
>.|TRBV13|TRBJ2-6|.
TGTGCCAGCAGCTTAGGCCCCGGGGCTGGGGCCAACGTCCTGACTTTC
CASSLGPGAGANVLTF
>TRBD2|TRBV27|TRBJ2-7|.
TGTGCCAGCAGTTCCCGGGGACTAGCGGGGGGCCCTCCCTACGAGCAGTACTTC
CASSSRGLAGGPPYEQYF
>.|TRBV5-8|TRBJ1-2|once
TGTGCCAGCAGCTTGGAGGTCAGGGCCTCGGAGGGCTACACCTTC
CASSLEVRASEGYTF
>.|TRBV4-1|TRBJ2-4|few
TGCGCCAGCAGCCAAGTAAAAGACACAAACATTCAGTACTTC
CASSQVKDTNIQYF
>.|TRBV29-1|TRBJ1-2|.
TGCAGCGTGATAACGATGGAGGGAGGCTACACCTTC
CSVITMEGGYTF
>.|TRBV30|TRBJ1-3|.
TGTGCCTGGACAGTCTCTGGAAACACCATATATTTT
CAWTVSGNTIYF
>.|TRBV11-2|TRBJ2-7|.
TGTGCCAGCAGCTTAGGGGGGCAGGGGTTCTCCTACGAGCAGTACTTC
CASSLGGQGFSYEQYF
>TRBD1|TRBV7-9|TRBJ1-1|.
TGTGCCAGCAGCGGATTGACAGGGTTTACTGAAGCTTTCTTT
CASSGLTGFTEAFF
>.|TRBV5-5|TRBJ1-1|.
TGTGCCAGCAGCTTCCAGTGGGGCGGAACTGAAGCTTTCTTT
CASSFQWGGTEAFF
>TRBD2|TRBV4-2|TRBJ2-1|once
TGTGCCAGCAGCCAAGAACTAACCTTACTAGCGGGGGGGGACAATGAGCAGTTCTTC
CASSQELTLLAGGDNEQFF
>.|TRBV27|TRBJ2-7|.
TGTGCCAGCAGTTTATACGAATCGGGGTACGAGCAGTACTTC
CASSLYESGYEQYF
>.|TRBV5-1|TRBJ2-7|once
TGCGCCAGCAGCCCGGGACAACTCTACGAGCAGTACTTC
CASSPGQLYEQYF
>TRBD2|TRBV29-1|TRBJ2-1|once
TGCAGCGTTCGGGACGGGGGGGCAGCTGAGCAGTTCTTC
CSVRDGGAAEQFF
>.|TRBV5-1|TRBJ1-1|.
TGCGCCAGCAGCTTGGACACGGGGGGGCCTGAAGCTTTCTTT
CASSLDTGGPEAFF
>TRBD2|TRBV10-3|TRBJ2-7|.
TGTGCCACATCCTCAATCGGGGGGGCCCCCTACGAGCAGTACTTC
CATSSIGGAPYEQYF
>.|TRBV7-2|TRBJ2-7|few
TGTGCCAGCAGCCCTAGAGCCTCCGAGCAGTACTTC
CASSPRASEQYF
>.|TRBV6-1|TRBJ1-5|.
TGTGCCAGCACTGATCTCGGTCAGCCCCAGCATTTT
CASTDLGQPQHF
>TRBD1|TRBV28|TRBJ1-2|.
TGTGCCAGCAGTTTATCGTCGGGACAGGGGTATAACTATGGCTACACCTTC
CASSLSSGQGYNYGYTF
>TRBD1|TRBV9|TRBJ2-1|.
TGTGCCAGCAGCCCGACAGGGGCGCCGTACAATGAGCAGTTCTTC
CASSPTGAPYNEQFF
>.|TRBV29-1|TRBJ2-7|many
TGCAGCGTTGAAGTCAGGGACTACGAGCAGTACTTC
CSVEVRDYEQYF
>TRBD1|TRBV6-5|TRBJ1-1|.
TGTGCCAGCAGTTACTTGGACAGGGGGAGGACTGAAGCTTTCTTT
CASSYLDRGRTEAFF
>.|TRBV5-1|TRBJ2-7|.
TGCGCCAGCAGCTTCACAGGTTCCGCTTACGAGCAGTACTTC
CASSFTGSAYEQYF
>.|TRBV5-1|TRBJ2-5|.
TGCGCCAGCAGCGTAGAAGAGACCCAGTACTTC
CASSVEETQYF
>TRBD1|TRBV28|TRBJ1-2|.
TGTGCCAGCAGAACAGGGGGAGCTAACTATGGCTACACCTTC
CASRTGGANYGYTF
>.|TRBV4-3|TRBJ2-7|.
TGCGCCAGCAGCCAAGATCAGGGTCCCTACGAGCAGTACTTC
CASSQDQGPYEQYF
>.|TRBV4-1|TRBJ1-1|.
TGCGCCAGCAGCCAACCAGGGGTCGAAGCTTTCTTT
CASSQPGVEAFF
>.|TRBV14|TRBJ1-1|.
TGTGCCAGCAGCCAGTTCGGGTGGTCTGACAAGGGGGTCGAAGCTTTCTTT
CASSQFGWSDKGVEAFF
>TRBD1|TRBV18|TRBJ1-6|.
TGTGCCAGCTCAGGCGACAGGGGGAATTCACCCCTCCACTTT
CASSGDRGNSPLHF
>.|TRBV18|TRBJ1-6|.
TGTGCCAGCTCAACAGGTCCGGATTCACCCCTCCACTTT
CASSTGPDSPLHF
>.|TRBV9|TRBJ1-3|.
TGTGCCAGCAGCGTTCTTACGGGGAGCTCTGGAAACACCATATATTTT
CASSVLTGSSGNTIYF
>.|TRBV5-1|TRBJ2-5|.
TGCGCCAGCAGCCTTGATGTGGAGAGGGAGACCCAGTACTTC
CASSLDVERETQYF
>.|TRBV6-5|TRBJ1-5|.
TGTGCCAGCAGTGAGGCAGGGCGGCAGCCCCAGCATTTT
CASSEAGRQPQHF
>.|TRBV19|TRBJ2-3|.
TGTGCCAGTAGTTCAGCGGCGGGGGCGACAGATACGCAGTATTTT
CASSSAAGATDTQYF
>.|TRBV7-9|TRBJ2-7|.
TGTGCCAGCAGCTTAGACACCGGCAGGTACGAGCAGTACTTC
CASSLDTGRYEQYF
>.|TRBV6-5|TRBJ2-7|once
TGTGCCAGCAGTTCGGTCGCGGACAAGTACTCCTACGAGCAGTACTTC
CASSSVADKYSYEQYF
>TRBD1|TRBV30|TRBJ1-2|.
TGTGCCTGGAGATCTCGACTCTACCCGACAGGGATGGGCTATGGCTACACCTTC
CAWRSRLYPTGMGYGYTF
>.|TRBV5-1|TRBJ2-7|.
TGCGCCAGCAGCCATACGACCGACAGCTACGAGCAGTACTTC
CASSHTTDSYEQYF
>.|TRBV6-5|TRBJ1-1|.
TGTGCCAGCAGTCCAGGAGCGACTAAAGCTTTCTTT
CASSPGATKAFF
>.|TRBV5-6|TRBJ1-2|few
TGTGCCAGCAGCCTCCCCCAGGGATCCGTTGGCTACACCTTC
CASSLPQGSVGYTF
>.|TRBV6-5|TRBJ1-4|.
TGTGCCAGCAGTTCTAGAGCAGGGTGGGCTAATGAAAAACTGTTTTTT
CASSSRAGWANEKLFF
>TRBD1|TRBV11-3|TRBJ1-5|.
TGTGCCAGCAGCATAACCCCGGCAGGGGGCTGGGATAGCAATCAGCCCCAGCATTTT
CASSITPAGGWDSNQPQHF
>TRBD2|TRBV29-1|TRBJ2-1|.
TGCAGCGTTGAGGGGGCGGGGGGCGATGAGCAGTTCTTC
CSVEGAGGDEQFF
>TRBD1|TRBV10-3|TRBJ2-5|.
TGTGCCATCAGTGAGTCCCCACAGGGGAAAGAGACCCAGTACTTC
CAISESPQGKETQYF
>.|TRBV7-2|TRBJ1-1|.
TGTGCCAGCAGCTTATTAGTCAACACTGAAGCTTTCTTT
CASSLLVNTEAFF
>TRBD1|TRBV18|TRBJ2-7|.
TGTGCCAGCTCCCCACCGGGACAGGTTAACTACGAGCAGTACTTC
CASSPPGQVNYEQYF
>.|TRBV27|TRBJ1-2|.
TGTGCCAGCAGCTTATCATCATGGCAGGGCCGAACGTCTGGCTACACCTTC
CASSLSSWQGRTSGYTF